This is a list of T cell receptor beta chains from one sample in a study of lymphopenia after photon versus proton radiotherapy. Data came from immunoSEQ multiplex PCR; TCRdb stores just in-frame clones and leaves some out. The sample has 15,000 to 20,000 clones, approximately 86% seen once. The sample consisted of peripheral blood, taken from a patient treated with proton-based radiotherapy. The source of these receptors is an older man with pancreatic cancer. Each CDR3 is given with its conserved first and last residue. The order of the fields is CDR3 protein, CDR3 DNA, J gene, D gene, clone size, V gene. The D gene is left open where the match is weak. Clone sizes are given selectively: once, few, many, or a class where the clone is expanded.

CAGGTGMNTEAFF TGTGCCGGAGGGACAGGGATGAACACTGAAGCTTTCTTT TRBJ1-1 TRBD1 - TRBV19
CASSQPIGEAFF TGTGCCAGCAGCCAACCAATTGGGGAAGCTTTCTTT TRBJ1-1 - - TRBV7-8
CASSFLGLGLKGEQFF TGTGCCAGCAGCTTCCTTGGACTAGGCTTAAAGGGTGAGCAGTTCTTC TRBJ2-1 TRBD2 - TRBV11-2
CASSPPNQDGGYTF TGTGCCAGCTCACCACCTAATCAGGATGGCGGCTACACCTTC TRBJ1-2 - - TRBV18
CASSLTPGQNTGELFF TGTGCCAGCAGCTTGACACCGGGACAGAACACCGGGGAGCTGTTTTTT TRBJ2-2 - - TRBV5-5
CASSLTGTGNGNTIYF TGTGCCAGCAGCTTAACCGGGACAGGGAACGGAAACACCATATATTTT TRBJ1-3 TRBD1 - TRBV27
CASSESTASNYGYTF TGTGCCAGCAGTGAATCGACAGCTTCTAACTATGGCTACACCTTC TRBJ1-2 - - TRBV6-1
CASSPLYTNGYTF TGTGCCAGCAGCCCCCTCTATACGAATGGCTACACCTTC TRBJ1-2 - - TRBV11-2
CASSIPGLVYEQYF TGTGCCAGTAGTATACCGGGACTAGTCTACGAGCAGTACTTC TRBJ2-7 TRBD2 - TRBV19
CASSPGQGLSNQPQHF TGCGCCAGCAGCCCCGGACAGGGGCTAAGCAATCAGCCCCAGCATTTT TRBJ1-5 TRBD1 - TRBV5-1
CASSTLGGTDTQYF TGTGCCAGCAGCACCTTAGGCGGCACAGATACGCAGTATTTT TRBJ2-3 - - TRBV7-3
CASSPTDVGYGYTF TGTGCCAGCAGTCCCACCGACGTTGGGTATGGCTACACCTTC TRBJ1-2 - - TRBV6-1
CASSLGESNTEAFF TGTGCCAGCAGCTTAGGCGAGTCGAACACTGAAGCTTTCTTT TRBJ1-1 - - TRBV11-3
CASSGQGLADQETQYF TGTGCCAGCAGTGGGCAGGGACTAGCGGACCAAGAGACCCAGTACTTC TRBJ2-5 TRBD2 - TRBV6-1
CSAREAASPFF TGCAGTGCTAGAGAGGCGGCTTCCCCTTTCTTT TRBJ1-1 - - TRBV20-1
CASTYLTGLGANVLTF TGTGCCAGCACCTACCTTACGGGGCTTGGGGCCAACGTCCTGACTTTC TRBJ2-6 - - TRBV7-6
CASSATGGGYGYTF TGCGCCAGCAGCGCGACAGGGGGGGGCTATGGCTACACCTTC TRBJ1-2 TRBD1 - TRBV10-2
CASSRGGEGEKLFF TGTGCCAGCAGTAGAGGGGGCGAAGGGGAAAAACTGTTTTTT TRBJ1-4 TRBD1 - TRBV28
CASSLDGAGSNTGELFF TGTGCCAGCAGCTTAGATGGCGCAGGGTCGAACACCGGGGAGCTGTTTTTT TRBJ2-2 - once TRBV7-9
CASSEGRDNSPLHF TGTGCCAGCAGTGAAGGGAGAGATAATTCACCCCTCCACTTT TRBJ1-6 - - TRBV6-1
CASSMVTGRNYGYTF TGTGCCAGCAGTATGGTGACAGGAAGGAACTATGGCTACACCTTC TRBJ1-2 - - TRBV5-4
CASSAEDRVGGYTF TGTGCCAGCAGCGCTGAGGACAGGGTAGGTGGCTACACCTTC TRBJ1-2 TRBD1 - TRBV9
CASSPPTDSGTEAFF TGTGCCAGCAGTCCCCCGACAGACTCGGGCACTGAAGCTTTCTTT TRBJ1-1 - once TRBV28
CASSVAEGRLSEAFF TGTGCCAGCAGCGTAGCGGAGGGGCGCCTGTCTGAAGCTTTCTTT TRBJ1-1 - - TRBV9
CASRTGGAYFGYTF TGTGCCAGCAGAACAGGGGGCGCTTATTTTGGCTACACCTTC TRBJ1-2 TRBD1 - TRBV6-1
CASSLALVAGGDTDTQYF TGTGCCAGCAGCTTAGCGCTGGTAGCGGGGGGCGACACAGATACGCAGTATTTT TRBJ2-3 TRBD2 once TRBV7-9
CASSLRTGDADTQYF TGTGCCAGCAGCTTAAGAACGGGAGATGCAGATACGCAGTATTTT TRBJ2-3 - once TRBV7-9
CASSLAESQYF TGCGCCAGCAGCTTGGCTGAATCCCAGTACTTC TRBJ2-5 - - TRBV5-1
CASGGDRVRLGYTF TGTGCCAGCGGGGGGGACAGGGTCCGTCTCGGCTACACCTTC TRBJ1-2 TRBD1 - TRBV28
CASSLPTIGRHNSPLHF TGTGCCAGCAGCTTACCCACGATCGGGAGACATAATTCACCCCTCCACTTT TRBJ1-6 - - TRBV7-8
CASSSQRNTQYF TGTGCCAGCAGCTCGCAAAGAAATACGCAGTATTTT TRBJ2-3 - - TRBV7-2
CASSLQGAWNTIYF TGCGCCAGCAGCTTACAGGGGGCTTGGAACACCATATATTTT TRBJ1-3 TRBD1 - TRBV5-1
CASSPDWYTGELFF TGCGCCAGCAGCCCCGACTGGTACACCGGGGAGCTGTTTTTT TRBJ2-2 - - TRBV5-1
CASSRWTGPYEQYF TGTGCCAGCAGCCGTTGGACAGGCCCATACGAGCAGTACTTC TRBJ2-7 TRBD1 - TRBV2
CASTSSGRWSGANVLTF TGTGCCAGCACCTCTAGCGGGAGATGGTCTGGGGCCAACGTCCTGACTTTC TRBJ2-6 TRBD2 - TRBV9
CASSSRGRGRGNEQFF TGTGCCAGCAGTTCACGGGGGCGCGGGAGAGGTAATGAGCAGTTCTTC TRBJ2-1 - - TRBV28
CASSLTSVHEQFF TGCGCCAGCAGCTTGACTAGCGTGCATGAGCAGTTCTTC TRBJ2-1 TRBD2 - TRBV5-1
CASRTGGRLTGELFF TGTGCCAGCAGGACAGGGGGCCGTTTAACCGGGGAGCTGTTTTTT TRBJ2-2 TRBD1 - TRBV2
CASSLTPGQGEGKGAAFF TGCGCCAGCAGCTTGACCCCCGGACAGGGGGAGGGTAAGGGAGCAGCTTTCTTT TRBJ1-1 TRBD1 - TRBV5-1
CASSTTRQMGQPQHF TGTGCCAGCAGCACCACACGGCAAATGGGGCAGCCCCAGCATTTT TRBJ1-5 - few TRBV7-9
CASSPTSSANTGELFF TGCGCCAGCAGCCCGACTAGCTCCGCGAACACCGGGGAGCTGTTTTTT TRBJ2-2 TRBD2 - TRBV5-1
CASSLTSGYGELFF TGTGCCAGCAGCCTAACCTCAGGGTACGGGGAGCTGTTTTTT TRBJ2-2 - - TRBV27
CASSSLGGWNTEAFF TGTGCCAGCAGCTCGCTAGGAGGGTGGAACACTGAAGCTTTCTTT TRBJ1-1 - medium-sized TRBV7-9
CASTRDRVLYGYTF TGTGCCAGTACCCGGGACAGGGTTCTCTATGGCTACACCTTC TRBJ1-2 TRBD1 - TRBV19
CASSGPGLEAFF TGTGCCAGCAGTGGTCCGGGCCTTGAAGCTTTCTTT TRBJ1-1 - - TRBV2
CASSNTGNTEAFF TGTGCCAGTAGTAATACAGGTAACACTGAAGCTTTCTTT TRBJ1-1 - - TRBV19
CASSLAGESYGYTF TGTGCCAGCAGCTTAGCGGGAGAATCGTATGGCTACACCTTC TRBJ1-2 - - TRBV7-9
CASRLSGSTDTQYF TGTGCCAGCAGACTTAGCGGAAGCACAGATACGCAGTATTTT TRBJ2-3 - - TRBV2
CASSGTGGVRYEQYF TGTGCCAGCAGTGGAACAGGGGGCGTACGCTACGAGCAGTACTTC TRBJ2-7 TRBD1 once TRBV6-1
CASSLSGGASTDTQYF TGTGCCAGTAGCCTGAGCGGGGGGGCCAGCACAGATACGCAGTATTTT TRBJ2-3 TRBD2 - TRBV19
CASSYAGYNNEQFF TGTGCCAGCAGCTATGCAGGTTACAACAATGAGCAGTTCTTC TRBJ2-1 - - TRBV11-2
CASPTGGYMNTEAFF TGTGCCAGCCCGACAGGGGGCTACATGAACACTGAAGCTTTCTTT TRBJ1-1 TRBD1 - TRBV6-1
CAWSVLTSGSETQYF TGTGCCTGGAGTGTACTCACTAGCGGGAGTGAGACCCAGTACTTC TRBJ2-5 TRBD2 - TRBV30
CASSQGDRDSTEAFF TGCGCCAGCAGCCAAGGGGACAGGGATAGCACTGAAGCTTTCTTT TRBJ1-1 TRBD1 - TRBV4-1
CASSMGKGRRVNDEQYF TGTGCCAGTAGTATGGGGAAGGGCCGAAGAGTCAACGACGAGCAGTACTTC TRBJ2-7 - - TRBV19
CASRDPGTGGGYTF TGCGCCAGCAGGGACCCCGGGACAGGAGGTGGCTACACCTTC TRBJ1-2 TRBD1 - TRBV5-1
CASSPRTSGRNEQFF TGTGCCAGCAGCCCACGGACTAGCGGGAGAAATGAGCAGTTCTTC TRBJ2-1 TRBD2 - TRBV9
CASSGAGEGPQETQYF TGCGCCAGCAGTGGAGCGGGAGAGGGGCCCCAAGAGACCCAGTACTTC TRBJ2-5 TRBD2 - TRBV10-1
CASSLTGSNQPQHF TGCGCCAGCAGCCTAACTGGGAGCAATCAGCCCCAGCATTTT TRBJ1-5 - - TRBV5-1